Shown below are 6 T cell receptor beta chains from a single sample sequenced in a study of CD8 T cells in Susac syndrome. cDNA came from around 0.5 to 1 ug RNA primed by random hexamers. TCRdb used MiXCR to reprocess the immunoSEQ multiplex PCR reads, holding one entry per CDR3 protein. The data contain around 180,000 distinct CDR3 sequences, under 97% of them singletons. The sequenced material came from CD4+ T cells from PBMCs. The receptors stem from a human donor with multiple sclerosis.

The chain links TRBV29-1 to TRBJ2-7, with 10 nucleotides matching TRBD2. CDR1 SQVTM and CDR2 ANQGSEA come from the germline V gene. This CDR3 has 14 residues. Losses at the gene ends were 1 base for V and 9 bases for J; bases not matched to a gene: 9. The chain's CDR3 is CSVEVVAGGRGQYF. As DNA, the CDR3 is TGCAGCGTTGAAGTCGTAGCGGGGGGCCGCGGGCAGTACTTC.

Concerning this clonotype itself: An end of the junction differs from the germline gene, which may be a read error. The rearrangement links TRBV20-1 to TRBJ2-2, with D tentatively TRBD2 (6 bases). CDR1 is DFQATT, CDR2 SNEGSKA, per germline (reference sequence). The CDR3 covers 16 residues. The chain's CDR3 is CSARVLAGSNTGELVF. The CDR3 bases are TGCAGTGCTAGAGTTCTGGCGGGGTCGAACACCGGGGAGCTGGTTTTT.

The chain links TRBV30 to TRBJ2-2; D gene uncertain. The CDR3 runs to 14 residues. V was shortened by 0 bases and J by 2 bases, with 7 bases between the two germline ends. Germline V CDR1 and CDR2: GTSNPN, SVGIG (reference sequence). The CDR3 coding sequence is TGTGCCTGGAGTGTACAGCTTAACACCGGGGAGCTGTTTTTT. This codes for CAWSVQLNTGELFF.

The chain has TRBV7-2 and TRBJ1-4; D not resolved. V was shortened by 7 bases and J by 8 bases, with 20 bases between the two germline ends. The germline gives CDR1 SGHTA, CDR2 FQGNSA. This CDR3 has 15 residues. Here the CDR3 DNA reads TGTGCCAGCACCCCGGACGGCAGGCCAGAAGAAAAACTGTTTTTT. Translating it yields CASTPDGRPEEKLFF.

The gene calls are TRBV7-2 and TRBJ1-2, with D possibly matching TRBD1 (5 bases). The V end lost 0 bases, the J end lost 4 bases, and 18 bases lay between the germline ends. Germline values: CDR1 SGHTA, CDR2 FQGNSA. The CDR3 runs 17 residues. CDR3 in DNA: TGTGCCAGCAGCTTAGCGTTTTCGGATTTGCAGGGCTATGGCTACACCTTC. Its translation is CASSLAFSDLQGYGYTF.

The table lists this clonotype with a count of one. The chain links TRBV12-3 or TRBV12-4 to TRBJ2-1, with TRBD1 identical over 8 bases. The CDR3 consists of 16 residues. Losses at the gene ends were 2 bases for V and 8 bases for J; bases not matched to a gene: 11. The CDR3 here is CASSLNPDRVGYEQFF. The CDR3 nucleotides are TGTGCCAGCAGTTTAAACCCGGACAGGGTAGGCTATGAGCAGTTCTTC.